The clone carrying this T cell receptor beta chain appeared a few times. Its cognate antigen is unknown. The sample originates from a study of T cell repertoires in cytomegalovirus infection. As for the study in general: Recently identified HLA-C-restricted CMV epitopes were used, and well-studied HLA-B-restricted CMV epitopes were used as well. Public TCR beta signatures provided an indication of both CMV infection and a matching HLA type.

Germline V gene data show CDR1 as MNHNS and CDR2 as SASEGT. The V end was cut by 5 bases, the J end by 2 bases, with 18 bases between. The CDR3 covers 16 residues. TCRdb reprocessed the reads with MiXCR, giving one entry per CDR3 protein. The table lists about 770,000 distinct CDR3 sequences, 29% of them singletons. V gene TRBV6-1 combines with J gene TRBJ1-2, with a weak D call TRBD1 (6 bases). The TCR originated in a human donor in good health (CMV status not recorded). Some clones in this sample may be carry-over from other donors' samples. Sequencing used cultured CD8+ T cells from PBMCs, obtained from culture after CMV antigen stimulation. The CDR3 protein is CASSPIPGQINYGYTF. CDR3 in DNA: TGTGCCAGCAGTCCCATCCCGGGACAAATAAACTATGGCTACACCTTC.